This record concerns one TCR beta chain sequence. What antigen it recognizes has not been identified. Base qualities are not at hand, and no much larger clone is one base apart. Using the deep immunoSEQ assay, multiplex PCR amplified TCR CDR3 regions from genomic DNA. Extracted genomic DNA from each cell subset was spread evenly across all wells of several immunoSEQ 96-well plates, with each plate serving as a replicate. Each replicate PCR for sorted subsets received 150 to 250 ng genomic DNA, equal to about 30,000 T cell genomes. Purified libraries were quantified with a Qubit 3.0 fluorometer, sized on a Bioanalyzer 2100, and re-quantified with the KAPA Library Quantification kit. A separate single-read 150-cycle Illumina NextSeq 550 flow cell was used to sequence each immunoSEQ 96-well plate. Under the source paper's analysis protocol: Because the immunoSEQ output included only junctional sequences and no quality scores, the filtering could not be the same as the filtering used for full-length reads. To assign V/J genes and CDR3, sequences were annotated against IMGT germline references using PyIR, a Python wrapper for IgBLAST v1.9. Any read was removed if the V/J assignment was weak (E-value above 1e-6), the CDR3 was missing, or the read contained stop codons, out-of-frame junctions, or ambiguous translated residues. V3J clonotypes were defined as sequences sharing an identical inferred V gene, J gene, and CDR3 amino acid sequence. The percentage overlap between two repertoires was calculated by dividing the number of shared unique clonotypes by the size of the smaller repertoire. RTK rarefaction, the Chao1 estimator, and Recon v2.1 estimates of unobserved clonotypes were used to assess repertoire richness. For all TCRbeta clonotypes obtained by the gDNA method from several donors, generation probabilities were computed with OLGA. TCRdb took over this immuneACCESS table, retaining in-frame rearrangements with V and J assigned. Such tables are incomplete; in checked studies, under half of the missing clones stem from an unresolved V gene, and the remainder is unexplained. From that table come the V and J calls and clone size; the DNA was used to work out D and trimming. The sample records 2 million to 2.5 million clones, approximately 94% of which are singletons. The top ten clonotypes cover 0.13% of the sample.

The donors were healthy, HIV-negative adults with no recently reported acute infections or vaccinations. All donors were Caucasian adults living in Nashville, Tennessee, USA. CD4+ T cells were enriched through magnetic negative selection, after which naive cells were positively selected on CD45RA and the remaining negative fraction served as the memory subset. After blood collection by leukapheresis, PBMCs were isolated using Ficoll-Histopaque density gradient centrifugation and then cryopreserved in the vapor phase of liquid nitrogen. Purity and quantity of every magnetically sorted T cell population were checked by analytical flow cytometry. Each sorted fraction had its genomic DNA isolated and then quantified by UV absorbance on a Nanodrop 2000c. The data belong to a study of shared clonotypes between healthy human individuals (dated by TCRdb to about 2020). A note on the overall study: The cohort included three men and a couple of women between 18 and 49 years of age. Libraries were prepared and TCR repertoires were sequenced by different laboratories using diverse techniques, in order to increase sequencing depth and limit assay-specific biases. For each donor, three plates each were used for CD4 naive and CD4 memory, two plates were used for CD8 naive, and one plate was used for CD8 memory. Per donor, leukapheresis produced somewhere between about 0.94 and 9.5 billion PBMCs. To estimate repertoire size and how much clonotypes are shared between individuals, the study performed deep sequencing of blood TCR repertoires from 4 to 6 healthy adults.

The germline V gene sets CDR1 to SNHLY and CDR2 to FYNNEI. V gives up 1 base and J gives up 2 bases, and the segment between their germline ends measures 12 bases. Spanning cysteine to phenylalanine, the CDR3 consists of 16 amino acids. The retained sequence is limited to the CDR3, 48 bases, with the frame set at the first base. General study outcomes and caveats: Naive subsets generally had larger estimated clonotype richness than memory subsets did. Only blood was sampled, and tissue TCR repertoires likely differ from those in blood. Rarefaction of sorted-subset datasets indicated incomplete sequencing despite the large sequencing depth. Compared with non-shared clonotypes, the clonotypes found in all four sorted-subset donors had higher generation probabilities. Across a handful of donors, 5% to 6% of naive CD4, 3% to 4% of naive CD8, 2% to 2.5% of memory CD4, and 0.3% to 0.45% of memory CD8 clonotypes were shared. Because the study included a small number of donors, the genetic and exposure-history diversity represented was limited. Pairwise subsampling led to the expectation that sequencing depth would affect the degree of clonotype sharing among donors.

This clonotype was sampled from a man younger than 30 in good health. The chain is assembled from TRBV2 and TRBJ1-5; TRBD1 is possibly the D segment (5 matching bases). Material: naive CD4+ T cells sorted from blood. The cell subset or site tag for this specimen amounts to: CD45RA+ positively selected. The CDR3 protein is CASSEGGPRGNQPQHF. The bases read TGTGCCAGCAGTGAAGGAGGGCCCAGGGGCAATCAGCCCCAGCATTTT. The reference TRBV2 and TRBJ1-5 proteins fill in what lies around the CDR3, so the full variable domain reads EPEVTQTPSHQVTQMGQEVILRCVPISNHLYFYWYRQILGQKVEFLVSFYNNEISEKSEIFDDQFSVERPDGSNFTLKIRSTKLEDSAMYFCASSEGGPRGNQPQHFGDGTRLSIL.